Following are 3 T cell receptor beta chains from one sample sequenced in a study of human T cells and chemical hapten exposure. TCRdb re-analysed the RACE reads in MiXCR, keeping a single row per CDR3 protein. Seen here are approximately 45,000 distinct CDR3 sequences, about 3.9% observed once, and the top ten hold around 1.6%. Time point meaning: healthy volunteer bleed at 2 weeks. From whole blood left unfractionated, total RNA was extracted. The sequenced material came from whole blood. The receptor set was obtained from a female donor in good health. Some clones in this sample may be carry-over from other donors' samples.

This clonotype appeared a few times. V gene TRBV18 combines with J gene TRBJ1-1, with a possible D match to TRBD1 (5 bases). Germline CDR1 KGHSH, CDR2 LQKENI. Trimming removed 3 bases from V and 3 bases from J, with 11 bases in between. CDR3 length: 14 amino acids. CDR3 in amino acids: CASSPTGGHTEAFF. The CDR3 DNA sequence: TGTGCCAGCTCACCCACGGGGGGTCACACTGAAGCTTTCTTT.

Regarding this clonotype: One base away lies a much larger clone, so this may be a sequencing read error. The V call is TRBV6-2 or TRBV6-3, the J call TRBJ1-6; maybe TRBD1 (6 bases). This CDR3 spans 13 amino acids. The germline CDR1 and CDR2 sequences are MNHEY and SVGEGT. DNA for the CDR3: TGTGTCAGCGTTGCGACAGGCTATTTATCCCTCCACTTT. It encodes CVSVATGYLSLHF.

At least ten counts were recorded for this clonotype. The rearrangement joins TRBV7-9 to TRBJ1-5; 7 nucleotides line up with TRBD1. This CDR3 has 14 residues. V shed 1 base and J 5 bases; nucleotides not matched to a gene: 2. Germline V gene lookup returns CDR1 SEHNR and CDR2 FQNEAQ (reference sequence). In nucleotides, the CDR3 is TGTGCCAGCAGCTTAGACAGGGGCGATCAGCCCCAGCATTTT. Protein sequence: CASSLDRGDQPQHF.